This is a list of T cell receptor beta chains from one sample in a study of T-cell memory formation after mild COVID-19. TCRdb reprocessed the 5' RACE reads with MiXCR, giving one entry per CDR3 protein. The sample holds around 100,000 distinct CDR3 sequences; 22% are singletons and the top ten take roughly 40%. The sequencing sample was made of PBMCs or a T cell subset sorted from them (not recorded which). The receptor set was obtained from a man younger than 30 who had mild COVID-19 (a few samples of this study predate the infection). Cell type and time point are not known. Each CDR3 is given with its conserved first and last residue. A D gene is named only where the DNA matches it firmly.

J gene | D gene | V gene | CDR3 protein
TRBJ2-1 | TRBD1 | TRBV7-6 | CASSSWDREKSYNEQFF
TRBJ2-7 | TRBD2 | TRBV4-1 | CASSLLQAGGPYEQYF
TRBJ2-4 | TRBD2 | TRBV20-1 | CSARRGASGKRNIQYF
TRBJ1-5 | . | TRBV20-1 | CSASGISQPQHF
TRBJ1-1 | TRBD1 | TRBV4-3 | CASSQDWSGGRIGTEAFF
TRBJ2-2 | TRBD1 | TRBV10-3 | CAIQDRDVTGELFF
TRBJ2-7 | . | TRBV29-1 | CSVVGGPYEQYF
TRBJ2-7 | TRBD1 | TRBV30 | CAWSGEQGDYEQYF
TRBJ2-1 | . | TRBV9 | CASSVAEGEQFF
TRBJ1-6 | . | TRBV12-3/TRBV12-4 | CASRVGSVNSPLHF
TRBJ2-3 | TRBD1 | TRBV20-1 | CSARPMTGLSTDTQYF
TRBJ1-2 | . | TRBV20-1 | CSARTKNYGYTF
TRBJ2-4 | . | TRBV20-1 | CSASGQPENIQYF
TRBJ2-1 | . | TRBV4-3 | CASSQDRWGGAANEQFF
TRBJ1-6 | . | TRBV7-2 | CASTSYHGAVRNSPLHF
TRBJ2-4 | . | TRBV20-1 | CSARGARSGRVF
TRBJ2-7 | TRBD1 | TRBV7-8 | CASSLGQGLYEQYF
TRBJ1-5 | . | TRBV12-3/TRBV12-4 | CASSLAGSNQPQHF
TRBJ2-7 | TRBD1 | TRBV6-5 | CASDPTGGSYEQYF
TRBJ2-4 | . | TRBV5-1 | CASSLLPGGPENIQYF
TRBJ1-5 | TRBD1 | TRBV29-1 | CSVGTGADQHF
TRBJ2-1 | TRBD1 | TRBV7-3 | CASSLETGGANEQFF
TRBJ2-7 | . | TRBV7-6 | CASSFLQGREQYF
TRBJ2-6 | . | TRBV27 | CASTMGSGANVLTF
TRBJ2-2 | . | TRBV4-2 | CATRGGAGTGELFF
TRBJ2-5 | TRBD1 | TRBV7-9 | CASSLPAGTAQETQYF
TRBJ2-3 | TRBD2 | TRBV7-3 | CASSLIGGGVTDTQYF
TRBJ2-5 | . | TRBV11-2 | CASSLGGRAQYF
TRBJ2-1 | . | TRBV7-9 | CASSPQTGPEQFF
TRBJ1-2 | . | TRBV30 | CASREDYGYTF
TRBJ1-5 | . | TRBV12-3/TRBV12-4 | CASSFGDAPQHF
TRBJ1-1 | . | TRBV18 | CASSPTDPYTEAFF
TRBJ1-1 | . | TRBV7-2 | CASSLAPSTEAFF
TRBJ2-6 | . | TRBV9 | CASSPFGGTGANVLTF
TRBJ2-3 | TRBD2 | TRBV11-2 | CASSLDLWSGVIPDTQYF
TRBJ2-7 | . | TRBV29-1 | CSVEDLRGATYEQYF
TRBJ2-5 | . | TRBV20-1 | CSAPLSGLETQYF
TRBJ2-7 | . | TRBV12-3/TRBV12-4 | CASSLAPSRDGREQYF
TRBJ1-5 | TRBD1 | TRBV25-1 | CASSGTGGSHNQPQHF
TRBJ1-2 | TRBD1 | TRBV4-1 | CASSPQGQGDYGYTF
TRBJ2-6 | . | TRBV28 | CASSYDRWDVSGANVLTF
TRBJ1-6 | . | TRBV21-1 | CASSKSGGSVGSPLHF
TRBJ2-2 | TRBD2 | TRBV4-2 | CASSQDGPGGTGELFF
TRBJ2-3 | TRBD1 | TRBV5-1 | CASSTGVDTQYF
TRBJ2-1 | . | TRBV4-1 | CASSQVVGAGEQFF
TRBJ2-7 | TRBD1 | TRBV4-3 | CASSPGQGLGEQYF
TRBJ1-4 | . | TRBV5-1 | CASSLAVSTTNEKLFF
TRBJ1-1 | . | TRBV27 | CASSLRQLNTEAFF
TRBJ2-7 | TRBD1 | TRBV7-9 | CASSGQGYEQYF
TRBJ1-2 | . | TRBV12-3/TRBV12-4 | CASSYSAGANGYTF
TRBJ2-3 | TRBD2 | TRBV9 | CASSLRGGLSDTQYF
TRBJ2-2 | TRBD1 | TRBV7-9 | CASSPTTQGRNTGELFF
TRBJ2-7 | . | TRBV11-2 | CASSLALEEQYF
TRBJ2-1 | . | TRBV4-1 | CASSQDWAGLSYNEQFF
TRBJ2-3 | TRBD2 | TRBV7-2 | CASSSLAGRADTQYF
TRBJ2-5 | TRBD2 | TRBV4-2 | CASSQEGTIQETQYF
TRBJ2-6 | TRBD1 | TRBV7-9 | CASSARDRVSLLSSGANVLTF
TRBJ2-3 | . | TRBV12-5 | CASGPPGPRRDTQYF
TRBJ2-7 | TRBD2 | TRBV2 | CASSGLAGAYEQYF
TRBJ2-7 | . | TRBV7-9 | CASSQVGATYEQYF